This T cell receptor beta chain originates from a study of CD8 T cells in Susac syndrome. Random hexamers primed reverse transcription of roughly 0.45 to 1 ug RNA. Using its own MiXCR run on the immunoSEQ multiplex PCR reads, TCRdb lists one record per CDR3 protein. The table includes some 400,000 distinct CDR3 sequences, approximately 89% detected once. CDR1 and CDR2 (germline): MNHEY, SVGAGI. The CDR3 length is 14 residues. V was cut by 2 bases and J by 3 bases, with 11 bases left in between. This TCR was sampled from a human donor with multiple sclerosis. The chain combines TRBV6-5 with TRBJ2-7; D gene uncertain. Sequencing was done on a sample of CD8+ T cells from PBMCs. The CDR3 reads CASSYTGPFYEQYF. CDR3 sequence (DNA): TGTGCCAGCAGTTACACCGGACCGTTCTACGAGCAGTACTTC.